This entry features one T cell receptor (beta chain) sequence. This entry is derived from a study of T-cell memory formation after mild COVID-19. About the research overall: In these data, TCR clusters were largely donor specific.

TCRdb reanalysed the 5' RACE reads using MiXCR and keeps one entry per CDR3 protein. The table records 210,000 or so distinct CDR3 sequences, more than 9% of them present only once. This CDR3 is 13 amino acids long. Germline CDR1 LNHNV, CDR2 YYDKDF (reference sequence). Germline trimming cut 5 bases from V and 6 bases from J; bases unmatched to any gene: 4. The source material was PBMCs or a T cell subset sorted from them (not recorded which). The sequence derives from a man aged 18 to 30 who had mild COVID-19 (a few samples of this study predate the infection). Cell type and time point are not known. The chain carries TRBV15 and TRBJ2-3; 8 nucleotides align to TRBD1. The CDR3: CATSGQGADTQYF. The CDR3 DNA follows: TGTGCCACCAGCGGACAGGGAGCGGATACGCAGTATTTT.